The TCR beta chain under discussion was sequenced for a study of cytomegalovirus exposure and HLA in healthy donors. Germline assignment: CDR1 MDHEN and CDR2 SYDVKM. This CDR3 region has 14 residues. Trimming removed 5 bases from V and 0 bases from J, with 10 bases in between. PCR involved 60 Vbeta and 13 Jbeta primers. Assay: immunoSEQ multiplex PCR; the TCRdb copy retains only in-frame clones and omits some. Of more than 150,000 clones in the sample, over 80% are singletons; the top ten hold 1.5%. This clone was detected once. The chain joins TRBV28 to TRBJ1-1, with a possible D match to TRBD1 (5 bases). What was sequenced was PBMCs. This sequence originates from a man aged 35-49 years in good health and CMV-seronegative. CDR3 bases: TGTGCCAGCAGTGGGGCGTTCTTGAACACTGAAGCTTTCTTT. Translation gives CASSGAFLNTEAFF.